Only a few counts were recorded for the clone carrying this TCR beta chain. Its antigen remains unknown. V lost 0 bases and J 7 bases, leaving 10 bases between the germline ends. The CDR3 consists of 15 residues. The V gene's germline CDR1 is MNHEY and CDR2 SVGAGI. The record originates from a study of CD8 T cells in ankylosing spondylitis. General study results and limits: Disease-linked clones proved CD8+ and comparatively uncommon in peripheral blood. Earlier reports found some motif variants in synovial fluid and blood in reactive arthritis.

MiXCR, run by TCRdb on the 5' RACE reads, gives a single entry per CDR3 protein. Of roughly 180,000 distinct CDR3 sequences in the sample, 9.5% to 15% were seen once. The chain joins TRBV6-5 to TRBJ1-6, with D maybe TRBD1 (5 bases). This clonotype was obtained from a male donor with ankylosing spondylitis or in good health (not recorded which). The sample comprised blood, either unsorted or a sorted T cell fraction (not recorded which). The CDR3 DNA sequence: TGTGCCAGCAGTTACTCGCGGGGGAACAATTCACCCCTCCACTTT. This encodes CASSYSRGNNSPLHF.